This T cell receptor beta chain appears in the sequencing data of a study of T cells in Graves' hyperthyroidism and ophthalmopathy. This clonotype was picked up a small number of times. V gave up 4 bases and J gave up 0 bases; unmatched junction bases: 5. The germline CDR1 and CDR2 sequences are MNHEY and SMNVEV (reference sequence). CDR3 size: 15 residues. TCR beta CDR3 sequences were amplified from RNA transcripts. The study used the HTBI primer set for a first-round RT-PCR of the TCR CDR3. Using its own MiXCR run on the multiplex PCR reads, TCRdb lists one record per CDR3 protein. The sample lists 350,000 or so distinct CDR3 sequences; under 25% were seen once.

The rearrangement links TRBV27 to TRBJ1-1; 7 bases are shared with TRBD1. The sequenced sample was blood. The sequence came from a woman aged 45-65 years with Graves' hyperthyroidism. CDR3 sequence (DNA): TGTGCCAGCAGTTGGGGACAGTTCATGAACACTGAAGCTTTCTTT. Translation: CASSWGQFMNTEAFF.